This TCR beta chain was found in a study of technical replicates of blood from several donors. CDR1 SGHRS and CDR2 YFSETQ come from the germline V gene. The CDR3 covers 16 residues. J gave up 3 bases and V 9 bases, and 13 bases lay outside the gene matches. Sequencing used immunoSEQ multiplex PCR; TCRdb keeps in-frame clones, though not all of them. The sample contains approximately 80,000 clones, 95% to 98% of which appear only once. The origin of this receptor is a human donor in good health. What was sequenced was T cells isolated from PBMCs. V gene TRBV5-1 combines with J gene TRBJ2-1; 9 nucleotides agree with TRBD1. The CDR3 here is CATSEGDRGYYNEQFF. CDR3 DNA sequence: TGCGCCACCTCGGAGGGTGACAGGGGGTACTACAATGAGCAGTTCTTC.